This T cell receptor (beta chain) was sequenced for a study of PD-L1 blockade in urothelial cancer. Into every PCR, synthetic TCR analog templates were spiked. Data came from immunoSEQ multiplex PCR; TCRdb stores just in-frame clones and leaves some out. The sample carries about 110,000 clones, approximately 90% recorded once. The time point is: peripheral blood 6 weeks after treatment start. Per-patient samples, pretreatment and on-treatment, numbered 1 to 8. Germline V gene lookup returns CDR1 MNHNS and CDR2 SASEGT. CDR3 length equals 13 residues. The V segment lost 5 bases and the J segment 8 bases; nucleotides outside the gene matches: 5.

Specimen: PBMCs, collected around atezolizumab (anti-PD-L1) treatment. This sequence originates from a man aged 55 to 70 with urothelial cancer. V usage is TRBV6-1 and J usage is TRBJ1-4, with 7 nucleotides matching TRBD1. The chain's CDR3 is CASSQLTGEKLFF. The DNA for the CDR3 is TGTGCCAGCAGTCAGTTGACAGGGGAAAAACTGTTTTTT.